This T cell receptor beta chain was captured in a study of blood T cell repertoires in COVID-19. As for the study in general: Samples taken during acute and convalescent COVID-19 were collected in the United States, Italy and Spain.

Original data processing: Using reference gene primer amplification, nucleated cell counts were estimated. Sequencing was performed with immunoSEQ multiplex PCR; in TCRdb, only in-frame clones are kept and a portion is missing. The V and J calls and the clone size are those of that table, but D and trimming were determined from the DNA. The data contain about 140,000 clones, roughly four fifths of them singletons. The germline gives CDR1 GTSNPN, CDR2 SVGIG (reference sequence). V lost 7 bases and J lost 2; bases outside the gene matches: 6. CDR3 length equals 15 residues. The TCR comes from a human donor in a cohort sampled during active COVID-19. The sequenced sample consisted of peripheral blood. The chain employs TRBV30 and TRBJ2-2; 11 bases align to TRBD2. The CDR3: CALYSGGGNTGELFF. The CDR3 nucleotides read TGTGCCTTATATAGCGGGGGGGGCAACACCGGGGAGCTGTTTTTT.